Listed here is a single TCR beta chain. Its antigen is not identified. The protocol was immunoSEQ multiplex PCR, while the TCRdb copy is restricted to in-frame clones and leaves out a portion. The data show about 70,000 clones, roughly 87% seen once. The sample is drawn from a study of graft-versus-host responses after intestinal transplantation. Study-level information: Recipients were all induced with anti-thymocyte globulin, then given tacrolimus and steroids for about 3 years.

CDR1 SGHRS and CDR2 YFSETQ come from the germline V gene. Trimming stripped 3 bases from V and 0 bases from J, with 6 bases between. There are 13 residues in the CDR3. This clonotype originated in a human donor who received an intestinal transplant. Specimen: unstimulated CD8+ T cells sorted from spleen or lymph node cells, collected before intestinal transplant. The rearrangement uses TRBV5-1 and TRBJ1-1, with D possibly matching TRBD1 (6 bases). The CDR3 DNA reads as TGCGCCAGCAGCTGGACAGTGAACACTGAAGCTTTCTTT. This translates into CASSWTVNTEAFF.